The clone carrying this T cell receptor (beta chain) was detected ten times or more. Its antigen is currently unknown. These data belong to a study of response to subunit inactivated influenza vaccine. General observations from the study: After each seasonal influenza vaccination, few new T cells are recruited, the authors suggested.

TCRdb re-called the RT-PCR reads through MiXCR, storing one row per CDR3 protein. In the table there are about 700,000 distinct CDR3 sequences, 15% to 18% of which are singletons. Germline values: CDR1 SGHRS, CDR2 YFSETQ. J gave up 2 bases and V 0 bases, and 7 bases lay outside the gene matches. The CDR3 contains 16 residues. The material was PBMCs from blood, obtained about 11 days after vaccination. The chain uses TRBV5-1 and TRBJ2-7, with TRBD2 matching 8 bases. The source of this sequence is a man aged 50 to 60 who received an inactivated influenza vaccine. The CDR3 reads CASSLGPGTSTYEQYF. The CDR3 DNA sequence: TGCGCCAGCAGCTTGGGCCCCGGGACTAGTACCTACGAGCAGTACTTC.